This entry lists 13 T cell receptor beta chains sequenced from one sample in a study of Graves' ophthalmopathy and Graves' hyperthyroidism. RNA transcripts yielded amplified TCR beta CDR3 regions. The library came from an HTBI-primed first-round RT-PCR and a second-round multiplex PCR. One entry per CDR3 protein results from TCRdb running MiXCR on the multiplex PCR reads. The sample includes under 250,000 distinct CDR3 sequences, around 28% of them seen just once. The material sequenced was peripheral blood. The receptors derive from a man in his forties or fifties with Graves' ophthalmopathy.

The chain recombines TRBV7-2 with TRBJ2-7; D gene unclear. The ends were cut back, 1 base at V and 9 bases at J, with 10 bases in the middle. Germline V CDR1 and CDR2: SGHTA, FQGNSA. CDR3 length equals 12 residues. CDR3 DNA: TGTGCCAGCAGCTTAGATCCGAGGAGGCAGTACTTC. Protein sequence: CASSLDPRRQYF.

This clonotype turned up a few times. This chain links TRBV5-1 with TRBJ2-5; 10 bases match TRBD2. The CDR3 extends over 20 amino acids. Germline values: CDR1 SGHRS, CDR2 YFSETQ. V shed 4 bases, J shed 0 bases, and the junction held 18 bases outside the gene matches. The CDR3 sequence is CASSPEGRLAGGYYQETQYF. The CDR3 DNA reads as TGCGCCAGCAGCCCCGAGGGCCGACTAGCGGGTGGATACTACCAAGAGACCCAGTACTTC.

This clonotype was counted at least ten times. This rearrangement joins TRBV7-9 to TRBJ1-2, with TRBD1 matching 7 bases. CDR1 is SEHNR and CDR2 is FQNEAQ in the germline V gene (reference sequence). With 3 bases clipped from V and 5 bases from J, the junction kept 9 bases outside the gene matches. CDR3 length: 15 amino acids. Here the CDR3 DNA reads TGTGCCAGCAGCTTTATGACAGGGCCCTCATATGGCTACACCTTC. It is translated as CASSFMTGPSYGYTF.

This clonotype was observed many times. The V gene is TRBV13, the J gene TRBJ2-2; TRBD2 might be the D (6 bases). Germline-derived CDR1 and CDR2 are PRHDT and FYEKMQ (reference sequence). With 3 bases removed from V and 6 bases from J, the gap between germline ends came to 17 bases. CDR3 length equals 16 residues. In DNA form, the CDR3 reads TGTGCCAGCAGCTTGGGAGGAAGAGGGGCTTCCGGGGAGCTGTTTTTT. Protein: CASSLGGRGASGELFF. The full variable domain, completed using reference TRBV13 and TRBJ2-2, is AAGVIQSPRHLIKEKRETATLKCYPIPRHDTVYWYQQGPGQDPQFLISFYEKMQSDKGSIPDRFSAQQFSDYHSELNMSSLELGDSALYFCASSLGGRGASGELFFGEGSRLTVL.

The chain couples TRBV6-1 to TRBJ2-4; D is possibly TRBD2 (5 bases). The CDR3 has 14 amino acids. Germline CDR1 reads MNHNS; CDR2 reads SASEGT. Trimming stripped 2 bases from V and 5 bases from J, with 10 bases between. CDR3 sequence (DNA): TGTGCCAGCAGTGAACGGAGGCCCCAAAACATTCAGTACTTC. Translating gives CASSERRPQNIQYF.

In this sample, this clonotype turned up many times. This chain uses TRBV28 with TRBJ2-7, with TRBD2 identical over 9 bases. The J segment lost 1 base and the V segment lost 2 bases, leaving 3 bases of the junction unmatched. CDR1 and CDR2 (germline): MDHEN, SYDVKM. The CDR3 spans 15 residues. The CDR3 DNA follows: TGTGCCAGCAGTTTAAAGGGACTAGCATCCTACGAGCAGTACTTC. Protein: CASSLKGLASYEQYF.

With respect to this clonotype: This may stem from a read error, because a much larger clone lies one nucleotide away. The V call is TRBV19, the J call TRBJ2-2, with D possibly being TRBD2 (6 bases). This CDR3 contains 13 residues. CDR1 and CDR2 (germline): LNHDA, SQIVND (reference sequence). The CDR3 nucleotides read TGTGCCAGTAGTATAGTAGGGGTCGGGGGGCTGTTTTTT. Its protein is CASSIVGVGGLFF.

This rearrangement joins TRBV6-1 to TRBJ1-1; D remains ambiguous. The CDR3 totals 14 residues. V was cut by 6 bases and J by 5 bases, with 16 bases left in between. The germline V gene encodes CDR1 MNHNS and CDR2 SASEGT. DNA for the CDR3: TGTGCCAGCAGGCCGTATAGAACTAGGACTGAAGCTTTCTTT. Translated: CASRPYRTRTEAFF.

The rearrangement joins TRBV7-2 to TRBJ2-2, with D uncertain. The CDR3 sequence is 13 residues long. Germline CDR1 SGHTA, CDR2 FQGNSA. V was cut by 8 bases and J by 7 bases, with 14 bases left in between. The CDR3 loop is CASARTRIGELFF. The CDR3 bases are TGTGCCAGCGCCCGGACCAGGATCGGGGAGCTGTTTTTT.

In this sample, this clonotype turned up many times. The chain employs TRBV11-2 and TRBJ1-6, with D possibly TRBD1 on 5 matching bases. The CDR3 loop spans 14 amino acids. The V gene lost 5 bases and the J gene lost 13 bases, with 18 bases spanning the gap. The germline gives CDR1 SGHAT, CDR2 FQNNGV. The CDR3 coding sequence is TGTGCCAGCAGCCTCGGGGCGCGCGGTACGCCCCTCCACTTT. Encoded protein: CASSLGARGTPLHF.

This clonotype was observed at least ten times. The CDR3 sequence: CASTGLAGLGAYEQYF. In DNA form, the CDR3 reads TGTGCCAGCACCGGACTAGCGGGATTGGGCGCCTACGAGCAGTACTTC. The J gene is TRBJ2-7, the V gene TRBV27; 12 bases map to TRBD2. In germline, CDR1 is MNHEY, CDR2 SMNVEV (reference sequence). J was trimmed by 2 bases and V by 7 bases; bases with no gene match: 9. The CDR3 is 16 residues long.

This clonotype rates as medium-sized (0.01 to 0.1%). The gene calls are TRBV7-2 and TRBJ2-7; D perhaps matches TRBD1 (5 bases). Trimming took 2 bases from V and 3 from J, leaving 11 bases between them. Germline V gene sequence: CDR1 SGHTA, CDR2 FQGNSA. The CDR3 runs 14 residues. The CDR3 region is CASSLSQGGYEQYF. Here the CDR3 DNA reads TGTGCCAGCAGCTTAAGCCAGGGTGGCTACGAGCAGTACTTC.

This clonotype came up many times. The J gene is TRBJ2-7, the V gene TRBV7-2, with a weak D call TRBD1 (6 bases). Trimming pared 5 bases from V and 2 bases from J, leaving 13 bases between. Germline values: CDR1 SGHTA, CDR2 FQGNSA. This CDR3 contains 14 residues. The CDR3 is CASSAGAGAYEQYF. CDR3 DNA: TGTGCCAGCAGCGCCGGGGCAGGGGCCTACGAGCAGTACTTC. Full variable domain (outside the CDR3, taken from reference TRBV7-2 and TRBJ2-7): GAGVSQSPSNKVTEKGKDVELRCDPISGHTALYWYRQSLGQGLEFLIYFQGNSAPDKSGLPSDRFSAERTGGSVSTLTIQRTQQEDSAVYLCASSAGAGAYEQYFGPGTRLTVT.